Each of the 21 T cell receptor beta chains below was sequenced from the same sample in a study of blood T cell repertoires in COVID-19. Profiled with immunoSEQ multiplex PCR; TCRdb holds only in-frame clones, not every one. This table has 300,000 to 400,000 clones, approximately 88% appearing once. Input material: PBMCs or T cells enriched from blood (not recorded which). Receptors were obtained from a man in his 60s who had recovered from COVID-19.

This chain joins TRBV5-1 and TRBJ2-2, with D possibly TRBD1 on 5 matching bases. Germline V CDR1 and CDR2: SGHRS, YFSETQ. The CDR3 has 14 amino acids. Trimming shortened V by 6 bases and J by 0 bases, and 9 bases separated the two germline ends. In DNA form, the CDR3 reads TGCGCCAGCACCCGACAGACGAACACCGGGGAGCTGTTTTTT. Amino acids: CASTRQTNTGELFF.

J is TRBJ2-1 and V is TRBV9, with unresolved D. The CDR3 sequence is 15 residues long. Trimming took 4 bases from V and 1 from J, leaving 12 bases between them. The germline gives CDR1 SGDLS, CDR2 YYNGEE. The DNA of the CDR3 is TGTGCCAGCAGCCCCCGACTGGCGTCCTACAATGAGCAGTTCTTC. Its translation: CASSPRLASYNEQFF.

This chain connects TRBV28 to TRBJ1-5, with TRBD1 matching over 7 bases. The CDR3 is 14 residues long. Germline trimming cut 1 base from V and 5 bases from J; bases unmatched to any gene: 2. Germline values: CDR1 MDHEN, CDR2 SYDVKM. CDR3 loop: CASSLYRGDQPQHF. CDR3 DNA: TGTGCCAGCAGTTTATACAGGGGAGATCAGCCCCAGCATTTT.

The J gene is TRBJ2-2, the V gene TRBV5-4; D may be TRBD2 (6 bases). Germline-derived CDR1 and CDR2 are SGHNT and YYREEE (reference sequence). There are 15 residues in the CDR3. The germline V and J ends were trimmed by 4 bases and 4 bases, with 14 bases remaining between them. The CDR3 spells CASSPRRGSTGELFF. The CDR3 region has the DNA TGTGCCAGCAGCCCCCGGAGGGGTTCCACCGGGGAGCTGTTTTTT.

J is TRBJ2-3 and V is TRBV7-9; 8 bases align to TRBD2. Germline V CDR1 and CDR2: SEHNR, FQNEAQ (reference sequence). The CDR3 sequence is 16 residues long. V lost 4 bases and J lost 0; bases outside the gene matches: 6. CDR3 bases: TGTGCCAGCAGCTGGTTAGCGGGAATTAGCACAGATACGCAGTATTTT. This encodes CASSWLAGISTDTQYF. The full variable domain, completed using reference TRBV7-9 and TRBJ2-3, is DTGVSQNPRHKITKRGQNVTFRCDPISEHNRLYWYRQTLGQGPEFLTYFQNEAQLEKSRLLSDRFSAERPKGSFSTLEIQRTEQGDSAMYLCASSWLAGISTDTQYFGPGTRLTVL.

This chain uses TRBV5-8 with TRBJ1-5; 8 bases are shared with TRBD1. Germline lookup yields CDR1 SGHTS and CDR2 YDEGEE. The V gene end was trimmed by 0 bases and the J gene end by 6 bases; junction bases not matched to a gene: 8. The CDR3 runs 16 residues. CDR3 sequence: CASSLAFTGGRQPQHF. The CDR3 region has the DNA TGTGCCAGCAGCTTGGCATTTACAGGGGGGCGTCAGCCCCAGCATTTT.

V is TRBV7-2 and J is TRBJ1-6; D is possibly TRBD1 (6 bases). Trimming cost V 4 bases and J 7 bases, with 14 bases left between them. The CDR3 spans 15 residues. Germline-derived CDR1 and CDR2 are SGHTA and FQGNSA. CDR3 in amino acids: CASSSPGVRNSPLHF. CDR3 nucleotide sequence: TGTGCCAGCAGCTCCCCAGGGGTGCGGAATTCACCCCTCCACTTT.

The chain has TRBV5-1 and TRBJ1-6, with 10 bases aligning to TRBD1. This CDR3 spans 18 amino acids. Germline-derived CDR1 and CDR2 are SGHRS and YFSETQ. V was clipped by 5 bases and J by 1 base; unmatched bases: 9. The CDR3, as DNA: TGCGCCAGCAGAAGCGACAGGGGGCTGGGATCCTATAATTCACCCCTCCACTTT. It is translated as CASRSDRGLGSYNSPLHF.

This rearrangement joins TRBV7-9 to TRBJ2-7; 9 bases fit TRBD1. The CDR3 has 13 residues. The ends lost 5 bases at V and 6 bases at J; junction bases unmatched: 5. Germline-derived CDR1 and CDR2 are SEHNR and FQNEAQ (reference sequence). The CDR3 coding sequence is TGTGCCAGCAGCCTGGGACAGGGTGGCGAGCAGTACTTC. This codes for CASSLGQGGEQYF.

This chain links TRBV23-1 with TRBJ2-1; 7 bases are shared with TRBD1. TRBV23-1 is designated an ORF whose function remains uncertain. V lost 7 bases and J lost 4; bases outside the gene matches: 7. CDR3 size: 14 residues. CDR3 DNA: TGCGCCAGCAACCAGGGACAGCTATACAATGAGCAGTTCTTC. Amino acids: CASNQGQLYNEQFF.

CDR3 nucleotides: TGTGCCAGCAGCTCCCAGACTAGCGGCACCGGGGAGCTGTTTTTT. Its translation: CASSSQTSGTGELFF. V and J are TRBV7-2 and TRBJ2-2, with TRBD2 matching 9 bases. V lost 4 bases, J lost 4 bases, and 4 bases stayed unmatched. Germline V CDR1 and CDR2: SGHTA, FQGNSA. This CDR3 region has 15 residues.

The chain joins TRBV5-1 to TRBJ1-2; perhaps TRBD1 as D (5 bases). Trimming cost V 0 bases and J 3 bases, with 9 bases left between them. This CDR3 comprises 14 residues. Germline V gene sequence: CDR1 SGHRS, CDR2 YFSETQ. CDR3 bases: TGCGCCAGCAGCTTGGGGGCAGGGCACTATGGCTACACCTTC. Its translation is CASSLGAGHYGYTF.

About this clone itself: One end of the junction does not line up with germline, which may come from a read error. The rearrangement uses TRBV5-5 and TRBJ2-7; D possibly corresponds to TRBD1 (6 bases). The CDR3 has 13 residues. Germline V lookup: CDR1 SGHKS, CDR2 YYEKEE (reference sequence). In nucleotides, the CDR3 is TGTGCCAGCACCTTGAGGGGGAACTACGAGCAGTACTTC. Its translation: CASTLRGNYEQYF.

The V call is TRBV6-4, the J call TRBJ2-2; 7 bases are a match to TRBD1. CDR1 is MRHNA, CDR2 SNTAGT, per germline. V trimming: 6 bases; J trimming: 0 bases; junction bases outside the gene matches: 10. This CDR3 has 17 amino acids. This CDR3 is CASSRSSRGSNTGELFF. Written as DNA, the CDR3 is TGTGCCAGCAGCCGCTCGTCCAGGGGGTCGAACACCGGGGAGCTGTTTTTT.

V and J are TRBV28 and TRBJ2-5; TRBD2 matches 8 bases. Germline assignment: CDR1 MDHEN and CDR2 SYDVKM. Trimming took 5 bases from V and 5 from J; bases not matched to a gene: 10. The CDR3 consists of 15 residues. This chain's CDR3 is CASSRIHGREETQYF. Here the CDR3 DNA reads TGTGCCAGCAGTCGCATACACGGGAGGGAGGAGACCCAGTACTTC.

V usage is TRBV18 and J usage is TRBJ2-3, with 9 bases matching TRBD1. Germline V gives CDR1 KGHSH, CDR2 LQKENI. The CDR3 is made up of 17 amino acids. Unmatched junction bases numbered 8, after V lost 1 base and J lost 3 bases. The CDR3 DNA sequence: TGTGCCAGCTCACCACTTCAGCCGGGACAGGGAACAGATACGCAGTATTTT. Its protein product is CASSPLQPGQGTDTQYF.

CDR3 loop: CASRAGISYGYTF. CDR3 bases: TGTGCCAGCAGGGCGGGGATTTCCTATGGCTACACCTTC. The chain is built from TRBV2 and TRBJ1-2, with no clear D. V lost 6 bases, J lost 4 bases, and 12 bases lay in between. From germline, CDR1 is SNHLY and CDR2 FYNNEI. The CDR3 has 13 amino acids.

The chain uses TRBV28 and TRBJ1-2; 10 bases match TRBD1. The CDR3 extends over 15 amino acids. CDR1 is MDHEN and CDR2 is SYDVKM in the germline V gene. V lost 6 bases and J lost 7; bases outside the gene matches: 11. The CDR3 region is CASSLRQGAIFGYTF. The CDR3 DNA sequence: TGTGCCAGCAGCCTGAGACAGGGGGCAATCTTTGGCTACACCTTC.

The V gene is TRBV9, the J gene TRBJ2-1; maybe TRBD1 (7 bases). Trimming removed 3 bases from V and 6 bases from J, with 16 bases in between. Germline V lookup: CDR1 SGDLS, CDR2 YYNGEE. CDR3 length: 15 amino acids. CDR3 residues: CASSAAGQTFNEQFF. The CDR3 DNA reads TGTGCCAGCAGCGCTGCGGGACAGACCTTCAATGAGCAGTTCTTC. The variable domain in full, with the rest retrieved from reference TRBV9 and TRBJ2-1, is DSGVTQTPKHLITATGQRVTLRCSPRSGDLSVYWYQQSLDQGLQFLIQYYNGEERAKGNILERFSAQQFPDLHSELNLSSLELGDSALYFCASSAAGQTFNEQFFGPGTRLTVL.

This clone was seen a few times. The chain is built from TRBV27 and TRBJ2-1; 8 nucleotides agree with TRBD2. V shed 3 bases, J shed 2 bases, and the junction held 9 bases outside the gene matches. Germline CDR1 MNHEY, CDR2 SMNVEV (reference sequence). This CDR3 contains 17 residues. The CDR3 loop reads CASSLDAAGVTYNEQFF. CDR3 DNA sequence: TGTGCCAGCAGTTTGGACGCAGCGGGAGTGACCTACAATGAGCAGTTCTTC.

The rearrangement joins TRBV9 to TRBJ1-1; D perhaps matches TRBD1 (6 bases). Germline CDR1 and CDR2: SGDLS and YYNGEE. The CDR3 length is 15 residues. Trimming removed 0 bases from V and 2 bases from J, with 11 bases in between. Here the CDR3 DNA reads TGTGCCAGCAGCGTAGTTGGGACACCTAACACTGAAGCTTTCTTT. This codes for CASSVVGTPNTEAFF.